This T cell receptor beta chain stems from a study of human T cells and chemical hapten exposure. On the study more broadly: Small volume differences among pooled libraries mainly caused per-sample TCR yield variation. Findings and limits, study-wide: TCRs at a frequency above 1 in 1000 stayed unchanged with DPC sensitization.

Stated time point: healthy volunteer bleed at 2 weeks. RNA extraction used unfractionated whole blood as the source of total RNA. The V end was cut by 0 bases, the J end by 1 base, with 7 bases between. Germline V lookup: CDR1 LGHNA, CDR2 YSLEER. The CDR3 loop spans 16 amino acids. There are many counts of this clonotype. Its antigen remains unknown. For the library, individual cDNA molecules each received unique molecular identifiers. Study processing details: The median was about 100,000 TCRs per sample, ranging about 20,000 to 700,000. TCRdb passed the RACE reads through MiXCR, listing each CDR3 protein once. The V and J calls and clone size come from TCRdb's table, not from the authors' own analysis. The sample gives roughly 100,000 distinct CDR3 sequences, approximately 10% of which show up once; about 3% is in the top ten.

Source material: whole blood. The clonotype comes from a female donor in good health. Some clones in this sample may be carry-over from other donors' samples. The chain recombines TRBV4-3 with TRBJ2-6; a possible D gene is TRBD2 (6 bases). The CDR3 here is CASSQEEGSGANVLTF. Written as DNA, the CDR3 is TGCGCCAGCAGCCAAGAGGAGGGGTCTGGGGCCAACGTCCTGACTTTC.